What follows are 27 T cell receptor beta chains derived from one specimen sequenced in a study of radiation and T cells in renal cell carcinoma. Assay used: immunoSEQ multiplex PCR; TCRdb lists only in-frame clones, some missing. The table has 150,000 or so clones, about 88% seen once. Time point indicated: baseline pretreatment blood. As to treatment: 15 Gy SBRT to primary tumor, nephrectomy 4 weeks later. Specimen: blood, collected from a patient whose treatment included radiotherapy and nephrectomy. The receptors stem from a woman aged 70-85 years with renal cell carcinoma.

This chain links TRBV28 with TRBJ1-2, with 8 bases matching TRBD1. Germline assignment: CDR1 MDHEN and CDR2 SYDVKM. The CDR3 totals 14 residues. V trimming: 5 bases; J trimming: 6 bases; junction bases outside the gene matches: 8. In DNA form, the CDR3 reads TGTGCCAGCAGTCGAACGGACAGGGCCCATGGCTACACCTTC. This codes for CASSRTDRAHGYTF.

This clone was seen more than once but under ten times. This sample includes further DNA sequences coding for the same CDR3. The chain is built from TRBV18 and TRBJ1-1; D gene uncertain. The CDR3 has 13 residues. Per germline, CDR1 KGHSH and CDR2 LQKENI. V shed 3 bases and J shed 1 base, with 6 bases lying between them. The CDR3 here is CASSPAGNTEAFF. CDR3 in DNA: TGTGCCAGCTCACCGGCAGGGAACACTGAAGCTTTCTTT.

J is TRBJ2-7 and V is TRBV7-9; D gene uncertain. Trimming took 4 bases from V and 0 from J, leaving 16 bases between them. The CDR3 length is 16 residues. Germline V gives CDR1 SEHNR, CDR2 FQNEAQ (reference sequence). This chain's CDR3 is CASSSSDASASYEQYF. In DNA, the CDR3 is TGTGCCAGCAGCTCATCCGACGCATCCGCCTCCTACGAGCAGTACTTC. The full variable domain, with the rest looked up from reference TRBV7-9 and TRBJ2-7, is DTGVSQNPRHKITKRGQNVTFRCDPISEHNRLYWYRQTLGQGPEFLTYFQNEAQLEKSRLLSDRFSAERPKGSFSTLEIQRTEQGDSAMYLCASSSSDASASYEQYFGPGTRLTVT.

V gene TRBV21-1 combines with J gene TRBJ1-2; the D call TRBD1 from the table was never checked on the DNA. TRBV21-1 is flagged as a pseudogene. The CDR3 has 14 residues. CDR3 in amino acids: CASSIPDRSCGYTF. In DNA, the CDR3 is TGTGCCAGCAGCATTCCTGACAGGTCGTGTGGCTACACCTTC.

V and J are TRBV27 and TRBJ2-1, with a possible D match to TRBD2 (6 bases). Germline V CDR1 and CDR2: MNHEY, SMNVEV (reference sequence). CDR3 length: 12 amino acids. Trimming removed 3 bases at V and 10 bases at J, with 10 bases between. CDR3 nucleotides: TGTGCCAGCAGTTTGGAGGGGTACGAGCAGTTCTTC. It translates to CASSLEGYEQFF.

The CDR3 here is CASSTEYVYGYTF. CDR3 bases: TGTGCCAGCAGCACCGAATACGTCTATGGCTACACCTTC. V is TRBV7-9 and J is TRBJ1-2; no clear D. The CDR3 is 13 residues long. Trimming took off 5 bases at V and 4 bases at J, with 11 bases between the two ends. Per the germline V gene, CDR1 is SEHNR and CDR2 is FQNEAQ (reference sequence).

The chain uses TRBV2 and TRBJ1-1, with D unresolved. Trimming stripped 2 bases from V and 6 bases from J, with 4 bases between. This CDR3 contains 11 residues. CDR1 and CDR2 (germline): SNHLY, FYNNEI. The CDR3 region has the DNA TGTGCCAGCAGTGAAAAAGCTGAAGCTTTCTTT. This gives the protein CASSEKAEAFF.

This clone was observed a single time. The chain couples TRBV7-9 to TRBJ1-1; D possibly corresponds to TRBD1 (5 bases). V was pared by 2 bases and J by 7 bases, with 17 bases between. CDR3 length: 15 residues. From germline, CDR1 is SEHNR and CDR2 FQNEAQ (reference sequence). The CDR3 bases are TGTGCCAGCAGCTTACTGGGGCGAGATAGTAGTGAAGCTTTCTTT. Its translation: CASSLLGRDSSEAFF.

This clone has only one observation. The chain joins TRBV11-3 to TRBJ1-2; 8 bases align to TRBD1. J gave up 5 bases and V 5 bases, and 10 bases lay outside the gene matches. Per germline, CDR1 SGHNT and CDR2 YENEEA. This CDR3 spans 15 amino acids. CDR3 in amino acids: CASSPGTGRYYGYTF. In DNA, the CDR3 is TGTGCCAGCAGCCCCGGGACAGGTAGATATTATGGCTACACCTTC.

The V and J genes are TRBV18 and TRBJ1-6; possibly TRBD1 for D (5 bases). The CDR3 has 15 amino acids. V was pared by 3 bases and J by 3 bases, with 9 bases between. The germline V gene encodes CDR1 KGHSH and CDR2 LQKENI. The CDR3 bases are TGTGCCAGCTCACCGGGACTGAACTATAATTCACCCCTCCACTTT. Translation: CASSPGLNYNSPLHF.

The rearrangement uses TRBV11-3 and TRBJ1-2, with D tentatively TRBD1 (6 bases). Germline V gene sequence: CDR1 SGHNT, CDR2 YENEEA. The V end was cut by 4 bases, the J end by 8 bases, with 11 bases between. This CDR3 is built from 12 residues. The CDR3 bases are TGTGCCAGCAGCTCGGCGGGGGCAGGCTACACCTTC. Translated, it gives CASSSAGAGYTF. Full variable domain (missing parts from reference TRBV11-3 and TRBJ1-2): EAGVVQSPRYKIIEKKQPVAFWCNPISGHNTLYWYLQNLGQGPELLIRYENEEAVDDSQLPKDRFSAERLKGVDSTLKIQPAELGDSAVYLCASSSAGAGYTFGSGTRLTVV.

This clone was counted once. J is TRBJ2-3 and V is TRBV7-3, with 8 nucleotides matching TRBD2. Germline values: CDR1 SGHTA, CDR2 FQGTGA. Losses at the gene ends were 6 bases for V and 8 bases for J; bases not matched to a gene: 10. The CDR3 consists of 14 residues. CDR3 DNA sequence: TGTGCCAGCAGGAGAGGTAGCGGGGAGGGTACGCAGTATTTT. Translated: CASRRGSGEGTQYF.

This chain links TRBV9 with TRBJ2-1; D is possibly TRBD2 (5 bases). CDR3 length: 15 amino acids. V shed 1 base and J shed 4 bases, with 12 bases lying between them. From germline, CDR1 is SGDLS and CDR2 YYNGEE. This CDR3 is CASSVTGELYNEQFF. In DNA, the CDR3 is TGTGCCAGCAGCGTAACCGGGGAACTTTACAATGAGCAGTTCTTC.

This clone was picked up one time. The genes are TRBV19 and TRBJ2-7, with TRBD2 identical over 11 bases. Germline trimming cut 3 bases from V and 0 bases from J; bases unmatched to any gene: 4. This CDR3 comprises 16 residues. The germline V gene has CDR1 LNHDA and CDR2 SQIVND (reference sequence). The CDR3 region is CASSISGTSGSYEQYF. CDR3 in DNA: TGTGCCAGTAGTATCTCCGGGACTAGCGGCTCCTACGAGCAGTACTTC.

This chain joins TRBV9 and TRBJ1-3; no firm D call. This CDR3 has 14 residues. Germline assignment: CDR1 SGDLS and CDR2 YYNGEE. V gave up 0 bases and J gave up 3 bases, with 7 bases separating them. The CDR3 DNA reads as TGTGCCAGCAGCGTAGGACAAGTTGGAAACACCATATATTTT. Protein: CASSVGQVGNTIYF.

This clone was observed a single time. The chain carries TRBV5-1 and TRBJ2-1; 9 nucleotides agree with TRBD1. The length of the CDR3 is 15 residues. CDR1 is SGHRS, CDR2 YFSETQ, per germline. Losses at the gene ends were 3 bases for V and 0 bases for J; bases not matched to a gene: 1. CDR3 sequence reads: CASSWTGASYNEQFF. The CDR3 bases are TGCGCCAGCAGCTGGACAGGGGCCTCCTACAATGAGCAGTTCTTC.

The genes are TRBV27 and TRBJ2-1; D might be TRBD2 (7 bases). The CDR3 length is 12 residues. Germline V gene lookup returns CDR1 MNHEY and CDR2 SMNVEV (reference sequence). V gave up 8 bases and J gave up 10 bases, with 15 bases separating them. DNA for the CDR3: TGTGCCAGCGCCCAAAGGGGGGGGGAGCAGTTCTTC. Translating it yields CASAQRGGEQFF.

The chain is built from TRBV11-3 and TRBJ1-1, with 7 positions matching TRBD1. The CDR3 is made up of 15 amino acids. V lost 0 bases, J lost 4 bases, and 5 bases stayed unmatched. The germline V gene encodes CDR1 SGHNT and CDR2 YENEEA. CDR3 sequence: CASSLDWGTVTEAFF. The CDR3, as DNA: TGTGCCAGCAGCTTAGATTGGGGGACAGTCACTGAAGCTTTCTTT.

The chain joins TRBV6-6 to TRBJ1-5, with TRBD1 matching 7 bases. The CDR3 sequence is 13 residues long. The trim removed 7 bases at V and 7 bases at J, leaving 7 bases unmatched. In germline, CDR1 is MNHNY, CDR2 SVGAGI (reference sequence). CDR3 sequence: CASNRQGNQPQHF. The CDR3 DNA reads as TGTGCCAGCAACAGACAGGGAAACCAGCCCCAGCATTTT.

There are a few counts of this clone. V is TRBV9 and J is TRBJ1-3, with D unclear. Germline assignment: CDR1 SGDLS and CDR2 YYNGEE. With 0 bases removed from V and 4 bases from J, the gap between germline ends came to 11 bases. This CDR3 comprises 15 residues. This chain's CDR3 is CASSVESGIGNTIYF. The CDR3 DNA is TGTGCCAGCAGCGTAGAATCTGGGATCGGAAACACCATATATTTT.

V usage is TRBV5-1 and J usage is TRBJ2-5; 7 bases are shared with TRBD1. From germline, CDR1 is SGHRS and CDR2 YFSETQ. Trimming at V came to 0 bases and at J to 7 bases, leaving 6 bases not matched to a gene. The CDR3 has 14 residues. This CDR3 is CASSLGTGPGTQYF. As DNA, the CDR3 is TGCGCCAGCAGCTTGGGGACAGGTCCAGGGACCCAGTACTTC. Based on the CDR3 plus reference TRBV5-1 and TRBJ2-5, the full variable domain is KAGVTQTPRYLIKTRGQQVTLSCSPISGHRSVSWYQQTPGQGLQFLFEYFSETQRNKGNFPGRFSGRQFSNSRSEMNVSTLELGDSALYLCASSLGTGPGTQYFGPGTRLLVL.

This chain links TRBV19 with TRBJ2-3; 14 bases align to TRBD2. Germline V gene lookup returns CDR1 LNHDA and CDR2 SQIVND (reference sequence). The CDR3 totals 16 residues. Trimming took 5 bases from V and 9 from J; bases not matched to a gene: 10. The CDR3 DNA follows: TGTGCCAGTAGTCCCGGAGGACTAGCGGGAGGACGAACGCAGTATTTT. Translating it yields CASSPGGLAGGRTQYF.

The chain joins TRBV7-9 to TRBJ2-7, with 9 bases that match TRBD1. Germline loops: CDR1 SEHNR, CDR2 FQNEAQ (reference sequence). J lost 3 bases, V lost 3 bases, and 3 bases had no gene match. CDR3 length equals 14 residues. CDR3 sequence (DNA): TGTGCCAGCAGCTTCGGACAGGGGATCTACGAGCAGTACTTC. Its protein is CASSFGQGIYEQYF.

This chain connects TRBV7-9 to TRBJ2-1; D gene unclear. Looked up from germline, CDR1 is SEHNR and CDR2 is FQNEAQ (reference sequence). V was shortened by 1 base and J by 8 bases, with 9 bases between the two germline ends. This CDR3 is 13 amino acids long. The CDR3 DNA sequence: TGTGCCAGCAGCTTAGTTTACGTGGATGAGCAGTTCTTC. The encoded protein is CASSLVYVDEQFF. The whole variable domain, remainder taken from reference TRBV7-9 and TRBJ2-1, is DTGVSQNPRHKITKRGQNVTFRCDPISEHNRLYWYRQTLGQGPEFLTYFQNEAQLEKSRLLSDRFSAERPKGSFSTLEIQRTEQGDSAMYLCASSLVYVDEQFFGPGTRLTVL.

This chain uses TRBV5-1 with TRBJ2-5, with 9 bases that match TRBD1. V lost 4 bases and J lost 5; bases outside the gene matches: 12. The CDR3 has 16 amino acids. CDR1 is SGHRS and CDR2 is YFSETQ in the germline V gene. For the CDR3, the DNA is TGCGCCAGCAGCCCGGGACAGGGTGCCGGCCGGGAGACCCAGTACTTC. Translation gives CASSPGQGAGRETQYF.

This rearrangement joins TRBV25-1 to TRBJ1-6; unclear D gene. Germline CDR1 MGHDK, CDR2 SYGVNS. CDR3 length: 15 amino acids. V lost 7 bases, J lost 7 bases, and 17 bases lay in between. The CDR3 DNA follows: TGTGCCAGCACCCGGGGAGGAGGGAAAAATTCACCCCTCCACTTT. Translation: CASTRGGGKNSPLHF.

A single count supports this clone. V gene TRBV27 combines with J gene TRBJ2-2; 8 bases are a match to TRBD1. Germline CDR1 reads MNHEY; CDR2 reads SMNVEV (reference sequence). V trimming: 8 bases; J trimming: 0 bases; junction bases outside the gene matches: 2. The CDR3 is made up of 14 amino acids. The CDR3: CASDRGANTGELFF. CDR3 nucleotide sequence: TGTGCCAGCGACAGGGGCGCGAACACCGGGGAGCTGTTTTTT.